These T cell receptor beta chains were read from a single sample in a study of cytomegalovirus exposure and HLA in healthy donors. Method: immunoSEQ multiplex PCR; TCRdb's copy keeps in-frame clones and lacks some. The repertoire shows roughly 140,000 clones; the top ten hold approximately 1%. The sequencing sample was made of PBMCs. The receptors derive from a male donor in good health and CMV-seronegative. The CDR3 runs from the conserved cysteine through the conserved F or W. D genes are given only for firm matches.

V	J	D	DNA	CDR3
TRBV18	TRBJ1-1	NA	TGTGCCAGCTCACGAGCGGAGGTCGGGACTGAAGCTTTCTTT	CASSRAEVGTEAFF
TRBV7-9	TRBJ2-5	NA	TGTGCCAGCAGCTCCCAGGGGGGCGGGGAGACCCAGTACTTC	CASSSQGGGETQYF
TRBV9	TRBJ1-6	NA	TGTGCCAGCAGCGCCAGGACGGAGGGTTTGAGCTCCTATAATTCACCCCTCCACTTT	CASSARTEGLSSYNSPLHF
TRBV6-5	TRBJ1-5	TRBD1	TGTGCCAGCAGTCCCGGGACAGGGGTTCAGCCCCAGCATTTT	CASSPGTGVQPQHF
TRBV19	TRBJ2-1	TRBD2	TGTGCCAGTAGACTAAGCGGGACCTCCTACAATGAGCAGTTCTTC	CASRLSGTSYNEQFF
TRBV4-2	TRBJ1-2	NA	TGTGCCAGCAGCCCCGATCTCCCGGGACACATTAACTATGGCTACACCTTC	CASSPDLPGHINYGYTF
TRBV30	TRBJ2-6	NA	TGTGCCTGGAGTCTGGCTCTCTCTGGGGCCAACGTCCTGACTTTC	CAWSLALSGANVLTF
TRBV30	TRBJ2-3	NA	TGTGCCTGGAAGAGTCTTACCTATACGCAGTATTTT	CAWKSLTYTQYF
TRBV7-9	TRBJ1-3	NA	TGTGCCAGCAGCTCAAAACCAGGGTTTTACGCTGGAAACACCATATATTTT	CASSSKPGFYAGNTIYF
TRBV19	TRBJ2-1	NA	TGTGCCAGTAGTAGGGGGCCATCGTTGGCGGATGAGCAGTTCTTC	CASSRGPSLADEQFF
TRBV7-9	TRBJ1-1	TRBD1	TGTGCCAGCAGCTTAGAAGGGGGCGGGTGGGGCACTGAAGCTTTCTTT	CASSLEGGGWGTEAFF
TRBV4-2	TRBJ2-5	TRBD2	TGTGCCAGCAGCCAAGACCCAGCGGGGGGGCAAGGGACCCAGTACTTC	CASSQDPAGGQGTQYF
TRBV19	TRBJ1-5	TRBD1	TGTGCCAGTACCTCAGGGGGCAGTCAGCCCCAGCATTTT	CASTSGGSQPQHF
TRBV5-1	TRBJ2-3	NA	TGCGCCAGCAGTCAGGGCTCTAGCACAGATACGCAGTATTTT	CASSQGSSTDTQYF
TRBV4-1	TRBJ1-1	NA	TGCGCCAGCAGCCCGGGAGTCGATTTAGAAGCTTTCTTT	CASSPGVDLEAFF
TRBV19	TRBJ2-7	TRBD1	TGTGCCAGTAGTACTGGACAGGGACCCTACGAGCAGTACTTC	CASSTGQGPYEQYF
TRBV9	TRBJ2-3	NA	TGTGCCAGCAGCGAAGGAAGAGCGGCCTCTAACACAGATACGCAGTATTTT	CASSEGRAASNTDTQYF
TRBV5-6	TRBJ1-5	NA	TGTGCCAGCAGCTTGGCCGCAGGGGCGAACAATCAGCCCCAGCATTTT	CASSLAAGANNQPQHF
TRBV7-3	TRBJ2-7	TRBD1	TGTGCCAGCAGCCCGACAGGGGGTACCTACGAGCAGTACTTC	CASSPTGGTYEQYF
TRBV10-1	TRBJ1-2	NA	TGCGCCAACCTAAGTGGCTATGGCTACACCTTC	CANLSGYGYTF
TRBV4-2	TRBJ2-7	TRBD2	TGTGCCAGCAGGCGGACTAGCGGAGACCTGTACTTC	CASRRTSGDLYF
TRBV6-6	TRBJ1-4	NA	TGTGCCAGCAGTGGTCAGGGAGGGGAAAAACTGTTTTTT	CASSGQGGEKLFF
TRBV29-1	TRBJ2-7	TRBD2	TGCAGCGTTGGCCCTAGCGGCTCCTACGAGCAGTACTTC	CSVGPSGSYEQYF
TRBV7-6	TRBJ2-3	TRBD2	TGTGCCAGCAGTTCTCTAGCGGGAAGAACCACAGATACGCAGTATTTT	CASSSLAGRTTDTQYF
TRBV6-5	TRBJ1-2	NA	TGTGCCAGCAGCCCCCAGACCGGGAACTATGGCTACACCTTC	CASSPQTGNYGYTF
TRBV30	TRBJ1-1	NA	TGTGCCTGGAGTGTACGCGGAGGAGAAGTGGGGGCTTTCTTT	CAWSVRGGEVGAFF
TRBV5-5	TRBJ2-5	NA	TGTGCCAGCAGCTTCAATGTGACCCAGTACTTC	CASSFNVTQYF
TRBV4-2	TRBJ1-2	TRBD1	TGTGCCAGCAGCCGAGCTTTGACGACAGGGGCCCATGGCTACACCTTC	CASSRALTTGAHGYTF
TRBV6-5	TRBJ2-5	TRBD2	TGTGCCAGCAGGCCCCTTACTAGCGGCCAAGAGACCCAGTACTTC	CASRPLTSGQETQYF
TRBV5-4	TRBJ1-1	NA	TGTGCCAGCAGCTTGAATTCTGTCAGGGGGAACACTGAAGCTTTCTTT	CASSLNSVRGNTEAFF
TRBV5-1	TRBJ1-2	NA	TGCGCCAGCAGCTTGGAACAGGGAAACTATGGCTACACCTTC	CASSLEQGNYGYTF
TRBV6-1	TRBJ2-5	NA	TGTGCCGCCAGTCGAGGGCCCCCGGGTGAGACCCAGTACTTC	CAASRGPPGETQYF